These T cell receptor beta chains were read from a single sample in a study of T cell changes during pregnancy in multiple sclerosis. Method: immunoSEQ multiplex PCR; TCRdb's copy keeps in-frame clones and lacks some. Seen here are tens of thousands of clones, about 91% observed once, and the top ten hold 0.15% to 0.25%. The starting material was CD4+ T cells from peripheral blood mononuclear cells, obtained in the second trimester of pregnancy. All receptors come from a female donor with multiple sclerosis, enrolled in a pregnancy study. Each CDR3 is given without its conserved first and last residue. Each record gives: J gene, V gene, CDR3 protein.

>TRBJ2-2|TRBV2
ASRGAGVAGELF
>TRBJ2-7|TRBV5-4
ASSSGGQSSYEQY
>TRBJ2-5|TRBV6-1
ASREDPGGQY
>TRBJ2-7|TRBV7-3
ASSPQGSHEQY
>TRBJ2-2|TRBV19
ASSGLGTGGPGELF
>TRBJ2-5|TRBV7-7
ASSPRLAGGQETQY
>TRBJ2-7|TRBV18
ASSPQRALSYEQY
>TRBJ1-1|TRBV5-1
ASSYGQGAGNTEAF
>TRBJ2-1|TRBV2
ASSGNSNEQF
>TRBJ2-7|TRBV5-1
ASSPGTGTYEQY
>TRBJ2-4|TRBV10-2
ASSEPDRQY